The rows below give T cell receptor beta chains drawn from one sample of a study of Ad26.COV2.S vaccination and SARS-CoV-2 variants. Some clones are missing from TCRdb's copy, which holds only in-frame ones; the method was immunoSEQ multiplex PCR. The data hold about 430,000 clones, with around 90% observed a single time. The sequences come from peripheral blood, collected in a trial of Ad26.COV2.S vaccine versus placebo. The receptor set was obtained from a person between 18 and 60 years old who received the Ad26.COV2.S COVID-19 vaccine or a placebo. CDR3s include the opening cysteine and the closing phenylalanine or tryptophan. A D gene is named only where the DNA matches it firmly. Part of the rows lack a size; the others show once, few, many or a class for expanded clones.

.,TRBV18,.,TRBJ1-1,TGTGCCAGCTCACCCCTCAAAGCGAACACTGAAGCTTTCTTT,CASSPLKANTEAFF
few,TRBV29-1,.,TRBJ2-7,TGCAGCGTTCGACAGCTAACTAGCTCCTACGAGCAGTACTTC,CSVRQLTSSYEQYF
.,TRBV11-2,.,TRBJ2-2,TGTGCCAGCAGCTTAGATCTCAACGCCGGGGAGCTGTTTTTT,CASSLDLNAGELFF
.,TRBV19,TRBD2,TRBJ2-1,TGTGCCACCTCGACTAGCCCTTACAATGAGCAGTTCTTC,CATSTSPYNEQFF
.,TRBV19,TRBD2,TRBJ2-5,TGTGCCAGTAGTATTCGGCTAGCGGGGGAGGGTGGAGAGACCCAGTACTTC,CASSIRLAGEGGETQYF
.,TRBV18,.,TRBJ1-1,TGTGCCAGCTCAGACAGTACCAACACTGAAGCTTTCTTT,CASSDSTNTEAFF
.,TRBV5-1,.,TRBJ1-6,TGCGCCAGCAGCTTGACGAGCTCCTATAATTCACCCCTCCACTTT,CASSLTSSYNSPLHF
.,TRBV14,TRBD2,TRBJ2-1,TGTGCCAGCAGCCCTAGCGGGAGGGACAATGAGCAGTTCTTC,CASSPSGRDNEQFF
.,TRBV5-4,.,TRBJ2-3,TGTGCCAGTGCTGGCGGAGGGCAGACTACAGATACGCAGTATTTT,CASAGGGQTTDTQYF
.,TRBV11-2,.,TRBJ2-5,TGTGCCAGCAGCTCGGGGGACTTCGCCAGGGAGACCCAGTACTTC,CASSSGDFARETQYF
.,TRBV21-1,.,TRBJ1-1,TGTGCCAGCAGCAAAGATTGGGACAGTTCCTTTGAAGCTTTCTTT,CASSKDWDSSFEAFF
.,TRBV5-1,TRBD1,TRBJ1-5,TGCGCCAGCAGCGTACAGGGGGCGCCGGGTCAGCCCCAGCATTTT,CASSVQGAPGQPQHF
.,TRBV21-1,.,TRBJ1-2,TGTGCCAGCAGCAAAGGATCTCCAGGGGGAAACTATGGCTACACCTTC,CASSKGSPGGNYGYTF
.,TRBV7-3,.,TRBJ2-1,TGTGCCAGCAGCTTAGCGGGACAGAGCTCCTACAATGAGCAGTTCTTC,CASSLAGQSSYNEQFF
.,TRBV28,.,TRBJ1-2,TGTGCCAGCAGCCGCGACGGAAACTATGGCTACACCTTC,CASSRDGNYGYTF
.,TRBV15,.,TRBJ2-5,TGTGCCACCAGCAGAGTGGTAGGGGGAGAGACCCAGTACTTC,CATSRVVGGETQYF
.,TRBV3-1/TRBV3-2,.,TRBJ1-4,TGTGCCAGCAGCCCAAGACGCACAGTCGATGAAAAACTGTTTTTT,CASSPRRTVDEKLFF
.,TRBV5-6,TRBD2,TRBJ2-5,TGTGCCAGCAGCTTGGACTTGGCGGGAGAAGAGACCCAGTACTTC,CASSLDLAGEETQYF
once,TRBV7-9,.,TRBJ2-1,TGTGCCAGCAGCTTTTTTGGGGGAGTCTACAATGAGCAGTTCTTC,CASSFFGGVYNEQFF
.,TRBV29-1,.,TRBJ2-1,TGCAGCGTTGCACTAGCTAATGAGCAGTTCTTC,CSVALANEQFF
once,TRBV19,TRBD1,TRBJ2-7,TGTGCCAGTAGTCCGCCGGACAGGGTTTACGAGCAGTACTTC,CASSPPDRVYEQYF
.,TRBV2,TRBD1,TRBJ1-2,TGTGCCAGCAGTACAGGGGGAGGCTTCGGCTACACCTTC,CASSTGGGFGYTF
.,TRBV7-9,TRBD1,TRBJ1-5,TGTGCCAGCAGCACCGGGACAGCTAATCAGCCCCAGCATTTT,CASSTGTANQPQHF
once,TRBV15,TRBD1,TRBJ2-5,TGTGCCACCAGCAGAGATGTACAGGGGTTAGGAGAGACCCAGTACTTC,CATSRDVQGLGETQYF